This T cell receptor (beta chain) was identified during a study of tumor-infiltrating lymphocytes in localized non-small cell lung cancer. CDR1 and CDR2 (germline): LGHNA, YNFKEQ. The CDR3 has 16 amino acids. Trimming shortened V by 1 base and J by 1 base, and 8 bases separated the two germline ends. TCRdb's copy holds only in-frame clones and misses some; the assay was immunoSEQ multiplex PCR. Here the sample spans about 6,400 clones, 70% to 80% being singletons. The V and J genes are TRBV4-2 and TRBJ2-6; D gene unclear. The sequencing input was uninvolved lung tissue not adjacent to the tumor. The clonotype comes from a human donor with non-small cell lung cancer. The CDR3 reads CASSQVLGSGANVLTF. The CDR3 DNA reads TGTGCCAGCAGCCAAGTCTTGGGTTCTGGGGCCAACGTCCTGACTTTC.